What follows are 25 T cell receptor beta chains derived from one specimen sequenced in a study of CD8+ T cells in alopecia areata. Extracted RNA was reverse transcribed, and the resulting cDNA served as sequencing template. TCRdb's copy holds only in-frame clones and misses some; the assay was immunoSEQ multiplex PCR. Of about 30,000 clones listed, around 62% are singletons. The specimen was NKG2D-high CD8+ T cells sorted from blood. The receptors stem from a human donor with alopecia areata.

The chain's CDR3 is CASSANWDSGNTIYF. The CDR3 DNA reads as TGTGCCAGCAGCGCTAACTGGGACTCTGGAAACACCATATATTTT. This rearrangement joins TRBV2 to TRBJ1-3; D unresolved. The germline CDR1 and CDR2 sequences are SNHLY and FYNNEI. The CDR3 spans 15 residues. V lost 6 bases, J lost 0 bases, and 12 bases lay in between.

For this clone: Because it lacks the conserved phenylalanine or tryptophan at the end, this CDR3 is likely a read error. No DNA is shown, since the ends of the CDR3 on it are uncertain; the CDR3 is the one TCRdb lists. The chain carries TRBV5-8 and TRBJ2-4; the DNA was not compared with TRBD1, the D call given in the table. The CDR3 is 11 amino acids in total, end residues counted. CDR1 SGHTS and CDR2 YDEGEE come from the germline V gene. The CDR3 loop reads CASSLFGRGSD.

The chain has TRBV6-5 and TRBJ2-7; D call uncertain. The ends were cut back, 2 bases at V and 3 bases at J, with 14 bases in the middle. CDR1 and CDR2 from the germline V gene are MNHEY and SVGAGI. This CDR3 contains 15 residues. The CDR3 region has the DNA TGTGCCAGCAGTTACGGCAGGCCGGGCCACTACGAGCAGTACTTC. This codes for CASSYGRPGHYEQYF.

This chain links TRBV29-1 with TRBJ2-2; D remains unclear. Germline CDR1 reads SQVTM; CDR2 reads ANQGSEA. V was pared by 6 bases and J by 6 bases, with 8 bases between. This CDR3 is 11 amino acids long. The CDR3 protein is CSVPTAGELFF. Written as DNA, the CDR3 is TGCAGCGTCCCAACGGCCGGGGAGCTGTTTTTT.

This clone was recorded a few times. The genes are TRBV5-1 and TRBJ1-1; D is undetermined. The CDR3 runs to 12 residues. Germline loops: CDR1 SGHRS, CDR2 YFSETQ. V was cut by 2 bases and J by 5 bases, with 7 bases left in between. In DNA form, the CDR3 reads TGCGCCAGCAGCTTATCGGGAACTGAAGCTTTCTTT. It specifies CASSLSGTEAFF.

The chain combines TRBV28 with TRBJ2-2; D possibly matches TRBD1 or TRBD2 (5 bases each). Germline lookup yields CDR1 MDHEN and CDR2 SYDVKM. This CDR3 region has 13 residues. The V gene lost 6 bases and the J gene lost 4 bases, with 9 bases spanning the gap. CDR3 nucleotide sequence: TGTGCCAGCAGAGAGGGGTTCACCGGGGAGCTGTTTTTT. Protein product: CASREGFTGELFF.

This rearrangement joins TRBV30 to TRBJ2-1, with D perhaps matching TRBD2 (6 bases). V was trimmed by 0 bases and J by 6 bases, leaving 15 bases between them. Germline V gene data show CDR1 as GTSNPN and CDR2 as SVGIG (reference sequence). This CDR3 is 15 amino acids long. The chain's CDR3 is CAWSVGGPMGNEQFF. CDR3 bases: TGTGCCTGGAGTGTGGGGGGACCGATGGGCAATGAGCAGTTCTTC.

The CDR3 spells CASSLLSRGQETQYF. The DNA for the CDR3 is TGCGCCAGCAGCTTGTTGAGTCGGGGACAAGAGACCCAGTACTTC. This chain connects TRBV5-1 to TRBJ2-5, with D maybe TRBD2 (5 bases). The CDR3 contains 15 residues. Germline values: CDR1 SGHRS, CDR2 YFSETQ. The V end was cut by 1 base, the J end by 2 bases, with 12 bases between.

The V call is TRBV4-1, the J call TRBJ2-3, with TRBD1 matching 12 bases. Germline CDR1 MGHRA, CDR2 YSYEKL. The junction had 9 bases not matched to a gene; V was cut back by 10 bases and J by 1 base. The CDR3 extends over 16 amino acids. The CDR3 reads CATQGQGAPGTDTQYF. The CDR3, as DNA: TGCGCCACCCAGGGACAGGGGGCACCTGGCACAGATACGCAGTATTTT.

The chain couples TRBV28 to TRBJ1-5, with a weak D call TRBD1 (5 bases). The CDR3 is 15 amino acids. Germline V gene sequence: CDR1 MDHEN, CDR2 SYDVKM. Trimming pared 4 bases from V and 0 bases from J, leaving 10 bases between. The CDR3 is CASSSAGFSNQPQHF. DNA for the CDR3: TGTGCCAGCAGTTCGGCAGGGTTTAGCAATCAGCCCCAGCATTTT.

The chain recombines TRBV7-9 with TRBJ2-1; D is possibly TRBD1 or TRBD2 (5 bases each). V gave up 5 bases and J gave up 0 bases, with 11 bases separating them. This CDR3 has 15 residues. The germline gives CDR1 SEHNR, CDR2 FQNEAQ (reference sequence). The CDR3, as DNA: TGTGCCAGCAGCCCAGGGAGCGGCTCCTACAATGAGCAGTTCTTC. This translates into CASSPGSGSYNEQFF.

The V gene is TRBV11-2, the J gene TRBJ1-2; no firm D call. This CDR3 has 11 amino acids. The germline V gene has CDR1 SGHAT and CDR2 FQNNGV. V was clipped by 7 bases and J by 6 bases, with 9 bases between them. The CDR3 region is CASTWENGYTF. In nucleotides, the CDR3 is TGTGCCAGCACCTGGGAGAATGGCTACACCTTC.

There are a few counts of this clone. This chain uses TRBV13 with TRBJ1-1; the D is unclear. The CDR3 is 14 residues long. V lost 0 bases and J lost 4, with 9 bases in between. The V gene's germline CDR1 is PRHDT and CDR2 FYEKMQ (reference sequence). DNA for the CDR3: TGTGCCAGCAGCTTAGGTGAAGGGCTCACTGAAGCTTTCTTT. Its protein is CASSLGEGLTEAFF.

The chain carries TRBV30 and TRBJ1-5; D possibly corresponds to TRBD1 (6 bases). The V end lost 4 bases, the J end lost 7 bases, and 14 bases lay between the germline ends. Germline V gene lookup returns CDR1 GTSNPN and CDR2 SVGIG (reference sequence). The CDR3 has 13 residues. CDR3 in amino acids: CAWTGGPGQPQHF. The CDR3 DNA follows: TGTGCCTGGACCGGGGGCCCGGGACAGCCCCAGCATTTT.

This clone was found once. This chain connects TRBV29-1 to TRBJ1-2; 10 nucleotides line up with TRBD1. With V trimmed by 6 bases and J by 0 bases, 4 bases remained unmatched. Germline V gene lookup returns CDR1 SQVTM and CDR2 ANQGSEA. CDR3 length equals 14 residues. The CDR3 DNA follows: TGCAGCGTCCTCGGGACAGGGGCTAACTATGGCTACACCTTC. Translating it yields CSVLGTGANYGYTF.

This clone was observed a handful of times. This chain's CDR3 is CASRGNPYEQYF. The CDR3 region has the DNA TGTGCCAGCCGGGGGAACCCCTACGAGCAGTACTTC. This chain uses TRBV27 with TRBJ2-5, with a possible D match to TRBD2 (6 bases). The J call may not be correct, given that the DNA end is closer to TRBJ2-7. Germline V gives CDR1 MNHEY, CDR2 SMNVEV (reference sequence). The CDR3 is 12 residues long.

The chain combines TRBV5-6 with TRBJ2-7, with TRBD1 matching 9 bases. Germline CDR1 reads SGHDT; CDR2 reads YYEEEE. V was clipped by 2 bases and J by 1 base; unmatched bases: 4. CDR3 length: 15 amino acids. CDR3 amino acids: CASSFPGQGSYEQYF. As DNA, the CDR3 is TGTGCCAGCAGCTTTCCGGGACAGGGATCCTACGAGCAGTACTTC.

The chain carries TRBV28 and TRBJ2-1; D gene ambiguous. Looked up from germline, CDR1 is MDHEN and CDR2 is SYDVKM. The CDR3 runs to 15 residues. The V end lost 5 bases, the J end lost 4 bases, and 15 bases lay between the germline ends. The CDR3 DNA reads TGTGCCAGCAGTCCCCTACATGGCCCATACAATGAGCAGTTCTTC. This codes for CASSPLHGPYNEQFF.

The rearrangement uses TRBV27 and TRBJ1-4, with unresolved D. V was cut by 0 bases and J by 8 bases, with 7 bases left in between. The CDR3 is made up of 13 amino acids. CDR1 and CDR2 from the germline V gene are MNHEY and SMNVEV (reference sequence). The CDR3: CASSLSYREKLFF. In DNA, the CDR3 is TGTGCCAGCAGTTTATCCTACCGCGAAAAACTGTTTTTT.

This clone has only a few counts. The V and J genes are TRBV4-2 and TRBJ2-3; possible D gene TRBD2, 5 bases. V was trimmed by 1 base and J by 6 bases, leaving 11 bases between them. CDR1 and CDR2 (germline): LGHNA, YNFKEQ. This CDR3 comprises 14 residues. Here the CDR3 reads CASSQALAGDTQYF. Written as DNA, the CDR3 is TGTGCCAGCAGCCAAGCTCTAGCAGGTGATACGCAGTATTTT.

CDR3 in amino acids: CASSLHRGSSTDTQYF. CDR3 nucleotide sequence: TGTGCCAGCAGCCTTCACAGAGGCTCTAGCACAGATACGCAGTATTTT. This chain connects TRBV14 to TRBJ2-3; no definite D call. Germline CDR1 reads SGHDN; CDR2 reads FVKESK. The CDR3 is 16 amino acids. V was shortened by 4 bases and J by 0 bases, with 14 bases between the two germline ends.

This chain links TRBV4-3 with TRBJ1-2; D possibly corresponds to TRBD1 (5 bases). This CDR3 comprises 16 residues. Deletions cut 1 base from V and 4 bases from J, with 16 bases between. CDR1 is LGHNA and CDR2 is YSLEER in the germline V gene. As DNA, the CDR3 is TGCGCCAGCAGCCAAGCGTCAGGGATTGACGCCTATGGCTACACCTTC. Translating gives CASSQASGIDAYGYTF.

This clone has more than one count but fewer than ten. The V gene is TRBV18, the J gene TRBJ1-2; 7 bases align to TRBD1. V trimming: 3 bases; J trimming: 3 bases; junction bases outside the gene matches: 10. Germline-derived CDR1 and CDR2 are KGHSH and LQKENI. The CDR3 has 16 residues. For the CDR3, the DNA is TGTGCCAGCTCACCGAATTACGGGACAGACCACTATGGCTACACCTTC. Its translation is CASSPNYGTDHYGYTF.

The chain carries TRBV9 and TRBJ1-5; possibly TRBD1 for D (6 bases). The CDR3 spans 15 residues. The V and J ends lost 0 bases and 4 bases respectively, with 11 bases between them. Germline CDR1 and CDR2: SGDLS and YYNGEE. The CDR3 sequence: CASSVADRPNQPQHF. The CDR3 DNA reads TGTGCCAGCAGCGTAGCGGACAGACCTAATCAGCCCCAGCATTTT.

This sequence joins TRBV6-5 and TRBJ2-1, with D possibly TRBD2 on 6 matching bases. V dropped 4 bases and J dropped 0 bases, with 13 bases sitting between them. This CDR3 comprises 16 residues. The germline gives CDR1 MNHEY, CDR2 SVGAGI. The CDR3, as DNA: TGTGCCAGCAGTTTATCAGCGGGTAGCTCCTACAATGAGCAGTTCTTC. It codes for CASSLSAGSSYNEQFF.